The source of this T cell receptor beta chain is a study of T cell responses to AZD1222 COVID-19 vaccine. Method: immunoSEQ multiplex PCR; TCRdb's copy keeps in-frame clones and lacks some. Here the sample spans more than 150,000 clones, roughly 91% being singletons. Specimen: peripheral blood, collected 28 days after the second AZD1222 dose. The sequence was collected from an adult who received the AZD1222 COVID-19 vaccine.

CDR3 region: CAWSDGASYEQYF. The DNA for the CDR3 is TGTGCCTGGAGTGATGGGGCATCCTACGAGCAGTACTTC. The chain has TRBV30 and TRBJ2-7; D is possibly TRBD1 (5 bases). Germline CDR1 reads GTSNPN; CDR2 reads SVGIG (reference sequence). This CDR3 is built from 13 residues. V was trimmed by 1 base and J by 1 base, leaving 8 bases between them.